The present T cell receptor (beta chain) was sequenced within a study of blood T cell repertoires in COVID-19. Some clones are missing from TCRdb's copy, which holds only in-frame ones; the method was immunoSEQ multiplex PCR. In the table there are 200,000 to 300,000 clones, 85% to 95% of which are singletons. V was trimmed by 2 bases and J by 3 bases, leaving 6 bases between them. The CDR3 has 12 amino acids. The germline V gene encodes CDR1 SGHNT and CDR2 YYREEE (reference sequence). The sequenced material came from peripheral blood. This clonotype originated in a man aged 25 to 45 with COVID-19, enrolled during active disease. V is TRBV5-4 and J is TRBJ2-7, with D possibly matching TRBD1 (5 bases). CDR3 sequence (DNA): TGTGCCAGCAGCTTTGGACACTACGAGCAGTACTTC. Translating gives CASSFGHYEQYF.